These T cell receptor beta chains were read from a single sample in a study of cytomegalovirus exposure and HLA in healthy donors. This table comes from immunoSEQ multiplex PCR, and its TCRdb copy is limited to in-frame clones, with some not included. The top ten hold 6.3% of the sample, which has under 200,000 clones, 80% seen once. The sample was PBMCs. The receptors shown here come from a man aged 35 to 55 in good health and CMV-seropositive. Each CDR3 is given with its conserved first and last residue. The D gene is left open where the match is weak. Clone size is shown for a subset of rows, as once, few, many or a class of expanded clone.

>TRBD1|TRBJ1-1|.|TRBV6-5
TGTGCCAGCAGTGCTACAGGGGTTGAAGCTGAAGCTTTCTTT
CASSATGVEAEAFF
>.|TRBJ2-7|.|TRBV30
TGTGCCTGGAGTGAGAGGTTATCCTACGAGCAGTACTTC
CAWSERLSYEQYF
>TRBD2|TRBJ2-1|.|TRBV7-2
TGTGCCAGCAGCTTAGCACTACTAGCGATGTACAATGAGCAGTTCTTC
CASSLALLAMYNEQFF
>.|TRBJ2-3|.|TRBV5-1
TGCGCCAGCAGCTTGTTCGTCAGGCGTAGCACAGATACGCAGTATTTT
CASSLFVRRSTDTQYF
>TRBD1|TRBJ2-3|.|TRBV6-6
TGTGCCAGCAGCAAACAGGGGGCAGGGGATACGCAGTATTTT
CASSKQGAGDTQYF
>.|TRBJ1-5|.|TRBV10-1
TGCGCCAGCAGTGAACAGGGTAGCAATCAGCCCCAGCATTTT
CASSEQGSNQPQHF
>.|TRBJ2-5|.|TRBV28
TGTGCCAGCAGATTACCCGGGACTGTAGAGACCCAGTACTTC
CASRLPGTVETQYF
>TRBD2|TRBJ2-7|.|TRBV5-4
TGTGCCAGCAGCCTAGGCGGGGGAGGACCCTACGAGCAGTACTTC
CASSLGGGGPYEQYF
>.|TRBJ2-7|.|TRBV2
TGTGCCAGCAGTGAGGGGGCGCTAATCGCGCAGTACTTC
CASSEGALIAQYF
>TRBD1|TRBJ1-2|.|TRBV9
TGTGCCAGCCAGTCAGGGGGGTATGGCTACACCTTC
CASQSGGYGYTF
>.|TRBJ1-3|.|TRBV5-8
TGTGCCAGCAGCTTGGACGGGTCTATCTCTGGAAACACCATATATTTT
CASSLDGSISGNTIYF
>TRBD1|TRBJ1-1|.|TRBV10-1
TGCGCCAGCAGTGAGTCCTTGTTTACAGGGGGCGGGGGGAACACTGAAGCTTTCTTT
CASSESLFTGGGGNTEAFF
>.|TRBJ1-3|.|TRBV11-2
TGTGCCAGCAGCTTAAATACAGGGATTATATCTGGAAACACCATATATTTT
CASSLNTGIISGNTIYF
>TRBD2|TRBJ2-2|.|TRBV4-2
TGTGCCAGCAGCCAAGAGGGACTAGCGGGTATCACCGGGGAGCTGTTTTTT
CASSQEGLAGITGELFF
>.|TRBJ2-7|few|TRBV27
TGTGCCAGCAGTCCCGTAACTAGCTGGAGCTCCTACGAGCAGTACTTC
CASSPVTSWSSYEQYF
>TRBD1|TRBJ2-7|.|TRBV9
TGTGCCAGCAGCGTAGGGACAGGTCGCTCCTACGAGCAGTACTTC
CASSVGTGRSYEQYF
>.|TRBJ1-1|.|TRBV27
TGTGCCAGCAGTTCACAGGACCAGTATGAAGCTTTCTTT
CASSSQDQYEAFF
>TRBD1|TRBJ1-2|once|TRBV7-8
TGTGCCAGCAGTCTGGACAGGGGGCATGGCTACACCTTC
CASSLDRGHGYTF
>TRBD1|TRBJ2-7|.|TRBV4-1
TGCGCCAGCAGCCAAGAAGGAGGACAGGTCCTCTCCTACGAGCAGTACTTC
CASSQEGGQVLSYEQYF
>.|TRBJ1-2|.|TRBV6-5
TGTGCCAGCAGTTACTCCGCAGGCCGTAACTATGGCTACACCTTC
CASSYSAGRNYGYTF
>TRBD1|TRBJ1-1|once|TRBV7-2
TGTGCCAGCAGCCTATTCGCCGGGACAGGGGCTGAAGCTTTCTTT
CASSLFAGTGAEAFF
>TRBD1|TRBJ2-7|few|TRBV6-5
TGTGCCAGTCCCCCGGGACAGGGGCTCCACGAGCAGTACTTC
CASPPGQGLHEQYF
>.|TRBJ1-3|few|TRBV7-9
TGTGCCAGCAGCTTAGGACAAGCCGGAAACACCATATATTTT
CASSLGQAGNTIYF
>TRBD2|TRBJ2-3|.|TRBV6-5
TGTGCCAGCAGTTACTATCTAGCGGGGGGGCCGGGTACGCAGTATTTT
CASSYYLAGGPGTQYF
>TRBD2|TRBJ2-3|.|TRBV5-6
TGTGCCAGCAGCTTGGCCGAGAGGGGACTAAGCACAGATACGCAGTATTTT
CASSLAERGLSTDTQYF
>.|TRBJ1-2|once|TRBV19
TGTGCCAGTAGCCCCACAGGGTCCTATGGCTACACCTTC
CASSPTGSYGYTF
>.|TRBJ2-3|.|TRBV30
TGTGCCTGGAGTACAGGCCAAGATACGCAGTATTTT
CAWSTGQDTQYF
>.|TRBJ1-3|.|TRBV25-1
TGTGCCAGCAGTGAATTGGGAGGGGGGCGAGTCGGAAACACCATATATTTT
CASSELGGGRVGNTIYF
>.|TRBJ1-1|.|TRBV7-9
TGTTCCAGCAGCCCGTTGGGCAGATTTGAAGCTTTCTTT
CSSSPLGRFEAFF
>.|TRBJ2-1|.|TRBV9
TGTGCCAGCAGCGTAGAGGGGCTCCTCTACAATGAGCAGTTCTTC
CASSVEGLLYNEQFF
>.|TRBJ2-7|few|TRBV7-2
TGTGCCAGCAGCCCAACGGGTTTTGGGTACGAGCAGTACTTC
CASSPTGFGYEQYF
>TRBD1|TRBJ1-2|.|TRBV10-3
TGTGCCATCAGCGACGGCGGGACAGCAGCGTATGGCTACACCTTC
CAISDGGTAAYGYTF
>.|TRBJ2-7|.|TRBV28
TGTGCCAGCAGTCGCCAAGGACAACGATACGAGCAGTACTTC
CASSRQGQRYEQYF
>.|TRBJ1-2|.|TRBV5-6
TGTGCCAGCAGCTTGAGCGGGCAGGACCTCTATGGCTACACCTTC
CASSLSGQDLYGYTF
>.|TRBJ2-4|.|TRBV29-1
TGCAGCGTTGGACTGGGGGCTAACATTCAGTACTTC
CSVGLGANIQYF
>TRBD1|TRBJ2-1|once|TRBV7-2
TGTGCCAGCAGCCGGGACAGGTCCATCTACAATGAGCAGTTCTTC
CASSRDRSIYNEQFF
>.|TRBJ1-4|.|TRBV6-5
TGTGCCAGCAGTTATACAGGGATCGATGAAAAACTGTTTTTT
CASSYTGIDEKLFF
>TRBD2|TRBJ2-7|.|TRBV27
TGTGCCAGCAGCCCAAGCGGGGGGAGCTCCTACGAGCAGTACTTC
CASSPSGGSSYEQYF
>TRBD1|TRBJ1-1|.|TRBV6-5
TGTGCCAGCAGTTACACCGGGACAGGGAATCCTGAAGCTTTCTTT
CASSYTGTGNPEAFF
>.|TRBJ2-3|.|TRBV5-1
TGCGCCAGCAGCTTCGGACAGTTAACAGATACGCAGTATTTT
CASSFGQLTDTQYF